This TCR beta chain is drawn from a study of graft-versus-host responses after intestinal transplantation. In the study overall: Transplant recipients had multivisceral, liver-intestinal, or isolated intestinal grafts. General observations from the study: Where graft-donor T cell macrochimerism was present, patients had high graft-versus-host to host-versus-graft clonal ratios in allografts. Early after transplant, HvG clones declined as circulating GvH clones peaked. Present in recipient marrow, GvH clones included some that appeared first in ileum or blood.

As regards this clone: Its antigen is unidentified.

Assay: immunoSEQ multiplex PCR; the TCRdb copy retains only in-frame clones and omits some. The data show some 120,000 clones, with 90% seen just once and under 0.2% held by the top ten. The sample in question was unstimulated CD4+ T cells sorted from spleen or lymph node cells, obtained before intestinal transplant. The TCR was taken from a human donor who received an intestinal transplant.

The CDR3 nucleotides read TGTGCCAGTAGCCGACGACAGAACTCTGGAAACACCATATATTTT. Translating gives CASSRRQNSGNTIYF. This chain links TRBV19 with TRBJ1-3, with D possibly being TRBD1 (5 bases). Germline CDR1 and CDR2: LNHDA and SQIVND (reference sequence). Trimming cost V 6 bases and J 0 bases, with 12 bases left between them. The CDR3 loop spans 15 amino acids.